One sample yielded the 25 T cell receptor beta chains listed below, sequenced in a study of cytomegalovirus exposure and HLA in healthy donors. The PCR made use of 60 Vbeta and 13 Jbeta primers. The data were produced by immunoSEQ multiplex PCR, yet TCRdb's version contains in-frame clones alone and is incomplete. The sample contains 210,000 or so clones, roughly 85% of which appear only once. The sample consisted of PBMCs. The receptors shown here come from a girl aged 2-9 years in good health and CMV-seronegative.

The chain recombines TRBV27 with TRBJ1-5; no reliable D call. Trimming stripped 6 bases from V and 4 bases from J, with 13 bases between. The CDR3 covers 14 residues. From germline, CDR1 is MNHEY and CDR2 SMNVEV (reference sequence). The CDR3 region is CASSSGSLNQPQHF. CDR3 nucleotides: TGTGCCAGCAGCTCCGGGTCCCTTAATCAGCCCCAGCATTTT.

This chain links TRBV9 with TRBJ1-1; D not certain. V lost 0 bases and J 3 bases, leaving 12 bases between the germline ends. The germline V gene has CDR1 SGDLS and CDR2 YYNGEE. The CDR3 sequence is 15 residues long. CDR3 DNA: TGTGCCAGCAGCGTAGCCTTCTCACTAGACACTGAAGCTTTCTTT. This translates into CASSVAFSLDTEAFF.

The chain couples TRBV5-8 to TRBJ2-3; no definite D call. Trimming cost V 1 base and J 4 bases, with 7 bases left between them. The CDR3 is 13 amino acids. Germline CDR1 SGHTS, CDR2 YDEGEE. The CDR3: CASSLLGPDTQYF. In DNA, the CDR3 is TGTGCCAGCAGCTTGCTAGGCCCAGATACGCAGTATTTT.

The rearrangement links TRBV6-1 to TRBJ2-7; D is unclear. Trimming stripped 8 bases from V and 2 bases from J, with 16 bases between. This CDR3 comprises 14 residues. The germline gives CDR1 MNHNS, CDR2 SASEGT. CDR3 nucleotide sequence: TGTGCCAGCGGTCTCCCCTCAGTTACCTACGAGCAGTACTTC. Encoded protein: CASGLPSVTYEQYF.

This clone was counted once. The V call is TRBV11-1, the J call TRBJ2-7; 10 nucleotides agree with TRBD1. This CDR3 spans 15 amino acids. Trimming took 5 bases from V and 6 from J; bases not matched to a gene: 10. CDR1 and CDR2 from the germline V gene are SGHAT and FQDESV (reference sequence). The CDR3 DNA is TGTGCCAGCAGCCTTTACCGGGACAGGGGAGTCGAGCAGTACTTC. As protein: CASSLYRDRGVEQYF. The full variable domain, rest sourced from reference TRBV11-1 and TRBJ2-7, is EAEVAQSPRYKITEKSQAVAFWCDPISGHATLYWYRQILGQGPELLVQFQDESVVDDSQLPKDRFSAERLKGVDSTLKIQPAELGDSAMYLCASSLYRDRGVEQYFGPGTRLTVT.

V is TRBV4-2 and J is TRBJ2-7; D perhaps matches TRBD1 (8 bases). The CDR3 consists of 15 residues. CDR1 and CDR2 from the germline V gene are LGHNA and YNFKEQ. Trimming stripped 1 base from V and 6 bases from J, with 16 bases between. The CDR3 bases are TGTGCCAGCAGCCAAGCGGCGAACAGGGGGGGCGAGCAGTACTTC. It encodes CASSQAANRGGEQYF.

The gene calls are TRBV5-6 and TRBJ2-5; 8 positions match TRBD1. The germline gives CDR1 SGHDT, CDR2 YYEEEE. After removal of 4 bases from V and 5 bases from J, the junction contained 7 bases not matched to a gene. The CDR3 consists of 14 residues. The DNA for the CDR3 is TGTGCCAGCAGCGCCCAGGGGGCTGGTGAGACCCAGTACTTC. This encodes CASSAQGAGETQYF.

CDR3 sequence (DNA): TGCGCCAGCAGCTTGGGAGCGGGCTCCTACAATGAGCAGTTCTTC. It encodes CASSLGAGSYNEQFF. The rearrangement joins TRBV5-1 to TRBJ2-1, with D possibly TRBD2 on 6 matching bases. Trimming took 0 bases from V and 0 from J, leaving 7 bases between them. The CDR3 consists of 15 residues. Germline assignment: CDR1 SGHRS and CDR2 YFSETQ.

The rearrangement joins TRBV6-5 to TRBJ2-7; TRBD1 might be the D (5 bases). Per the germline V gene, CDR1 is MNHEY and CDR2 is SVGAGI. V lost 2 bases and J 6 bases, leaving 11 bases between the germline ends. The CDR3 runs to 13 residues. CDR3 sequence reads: CASSYLTGGEQYF. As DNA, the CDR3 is TGTGCCAGCAGTTACCTTACAGGCGGCGAGCAGTACTTC.

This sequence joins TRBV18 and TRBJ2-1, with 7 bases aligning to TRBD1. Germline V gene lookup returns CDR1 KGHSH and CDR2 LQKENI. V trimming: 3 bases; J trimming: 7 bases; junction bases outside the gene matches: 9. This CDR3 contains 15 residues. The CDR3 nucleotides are TGTGCCAGCTCACCCCGACAGGGCCTAAGGAATGAGCAGTTCTTC. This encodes CASSPRQGLRNEQFF.

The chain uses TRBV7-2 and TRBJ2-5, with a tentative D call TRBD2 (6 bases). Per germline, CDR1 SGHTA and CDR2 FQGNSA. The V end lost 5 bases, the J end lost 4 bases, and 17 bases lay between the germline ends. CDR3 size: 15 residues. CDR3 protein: CASSAKAGTLETQYF. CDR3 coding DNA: TGTGCCAGCAGCGCGAAGGCTGGGACTTTAGAGACCCAGTACTTC.

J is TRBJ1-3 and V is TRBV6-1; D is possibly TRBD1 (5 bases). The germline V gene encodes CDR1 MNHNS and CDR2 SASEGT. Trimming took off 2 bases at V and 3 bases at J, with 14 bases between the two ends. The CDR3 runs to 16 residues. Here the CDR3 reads CASSEIGSGYGNTIYF. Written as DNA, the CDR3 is TGTGCCAGCAGTGAAATCGGGTCAGGGTATGGAAACACCATATATTTT.

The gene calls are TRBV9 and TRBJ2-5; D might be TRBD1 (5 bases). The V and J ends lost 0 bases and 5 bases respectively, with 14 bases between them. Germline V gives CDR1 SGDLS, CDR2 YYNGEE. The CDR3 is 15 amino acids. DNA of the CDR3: TGTGCCAGCAGCGTAGAGGTCGGCAGGGCCGAGACCCAGTACTTC. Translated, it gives CASSVEVGRAETQYF. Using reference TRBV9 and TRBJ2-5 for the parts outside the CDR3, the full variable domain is DSGVTQTPKHLITATGQRVTLRCSPRSGDLSVYWYQQSLDQGLQFLIQYYNGEERAKGNILERFSAQQFPDLHSELNLSSLELGDSALYFCASSVEVGRAETQYFGPGTRLLVL.

This CDR3 is CASSTRLVREQFF. The CDR3, as DNA: TGTGCCAGCAGTACCCGACTAGTTCGTGAGCAGTTCTTC. The J gene is TRBJ2-1, the V gene TRBV27; possibly TRBD2 for D (6 bases). Germline-derived CDR1 and CDR2 are MNHEY and SMNVEV (reference sequence). V dropped 5 bases and J dropped 9 bases, with 14 bases sitting between them. The CDR3 is made up of 13 amino acids.

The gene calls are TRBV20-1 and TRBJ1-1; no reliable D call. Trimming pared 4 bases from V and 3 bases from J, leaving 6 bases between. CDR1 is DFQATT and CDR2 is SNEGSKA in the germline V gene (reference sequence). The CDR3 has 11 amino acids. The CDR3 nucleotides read TGCAGTGCTAATGTCTACACTGAAGCTTTCTTT. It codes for CSANVYTEAFF.

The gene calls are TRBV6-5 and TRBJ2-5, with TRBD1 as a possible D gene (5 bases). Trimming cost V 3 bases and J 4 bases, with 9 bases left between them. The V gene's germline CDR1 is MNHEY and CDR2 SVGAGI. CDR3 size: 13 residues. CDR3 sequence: CASSYPGRETQYF. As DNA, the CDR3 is TGTGCCAGCAGTTATCCAGGGCGAGAGACCCAGTACTTC.

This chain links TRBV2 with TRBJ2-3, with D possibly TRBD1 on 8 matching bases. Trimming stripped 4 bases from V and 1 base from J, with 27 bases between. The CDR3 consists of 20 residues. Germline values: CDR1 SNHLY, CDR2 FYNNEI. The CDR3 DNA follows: TGTGCCAGCAGTGTAGCAGGACAGGGAGGGCTAGCGCCAGGCACAGATACGCAGTATTTT. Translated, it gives CASSVAGQGGLAPGTDTQYF.

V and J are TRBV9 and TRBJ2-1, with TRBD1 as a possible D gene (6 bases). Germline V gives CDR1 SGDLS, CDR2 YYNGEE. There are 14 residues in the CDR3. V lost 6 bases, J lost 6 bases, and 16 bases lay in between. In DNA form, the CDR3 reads TGTGCCAGCAAACCCTCAGACAGGAGCAATGAGCAGTTCTTC. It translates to CASKPSDRSNEQFF.

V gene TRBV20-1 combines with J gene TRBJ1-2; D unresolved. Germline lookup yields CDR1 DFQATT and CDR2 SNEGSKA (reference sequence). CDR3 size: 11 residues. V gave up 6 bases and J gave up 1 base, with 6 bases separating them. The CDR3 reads CSATDNYGYTF. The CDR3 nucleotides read TGCAGTGCCACAGATAACTATGGCTACACCTTC.

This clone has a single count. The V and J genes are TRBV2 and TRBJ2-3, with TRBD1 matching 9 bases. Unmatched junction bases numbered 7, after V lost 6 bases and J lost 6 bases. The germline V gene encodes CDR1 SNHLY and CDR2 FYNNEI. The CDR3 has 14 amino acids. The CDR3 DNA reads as TGTGCCAGCAGAAAGACAGGGGGAAATGATACGCAGTATTTT. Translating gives CASRKTGGNDTQYF.

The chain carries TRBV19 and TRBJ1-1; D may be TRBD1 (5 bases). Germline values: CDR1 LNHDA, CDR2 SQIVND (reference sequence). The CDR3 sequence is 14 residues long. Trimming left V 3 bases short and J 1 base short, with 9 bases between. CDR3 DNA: TGTGCCAGTAGTATGGGGGGGACGAACACTGAAGCTTTCTTT. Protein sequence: CASSMGGTNTEAFF. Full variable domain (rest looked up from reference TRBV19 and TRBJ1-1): DGGITQSPKYLFRKEGQNVTLSCEQNLNHDAMYWYRQDPGQGLRLIYYSQIVNDFQKGDIAEGYSVSREKKESFPLTVTSAQKNPTAFYLCASSMGGTNTEAFFGQGTRLTVV.

This CDR3 reads CASRSGTRSRNEQFF. In nucleotides, the CDR3 is TGTGCCAGCAGGTCCGGGACTAGAAGTAGGAATGAGCAGTTCTTC. The chain is built from TRBV6-5 and TRBJ2-1, with 8 bases matching TRBD2. The CDR3 is 15 amino acids. Germline CDR1 reads MNHEY; CDR2 reads SVGAGI. V was clipped by 6 bases and J by 7 bases; unmatched bases: 11.

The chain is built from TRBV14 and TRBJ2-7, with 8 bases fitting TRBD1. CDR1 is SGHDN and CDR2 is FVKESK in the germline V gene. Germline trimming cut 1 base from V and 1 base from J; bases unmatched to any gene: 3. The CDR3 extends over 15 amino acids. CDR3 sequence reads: CASSQGQGKSYEQYF. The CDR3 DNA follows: TGTGCCAGCAGCCAAGGACAGGGGAAATCCTACGAGCAGTACTTC.

CDR3 DNA sequence: TGTGCCAGCAGGGCGGGACAGGGGGCCGCCGAGCAGTACTTC. Translating gives CASRAGQGAAEQYF. The rearrangement joins TRBV6-1 to TRBJ2-7; 12 nucleotides line up with TRBD1. Germline CDR1 is MNHNS and CDR2 is SASEGT. The CDR3 covers 14 residues. The V gene end was trimmed by 6 bases and the J gene end by 6 bases; junction bases not matched to a gene: 6.

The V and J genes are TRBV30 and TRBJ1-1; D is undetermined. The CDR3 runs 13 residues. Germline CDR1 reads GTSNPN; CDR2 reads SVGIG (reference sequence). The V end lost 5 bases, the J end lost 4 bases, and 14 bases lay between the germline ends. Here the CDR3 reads CAWDRGLITEAFF. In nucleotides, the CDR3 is TGTGCCTGGGACCGAGGACTGATCACTGAAGCTTTCTTT.